This T cell receptor (beta chain) was sequenced in a study of shared clonotypes between healthy human individuals. General study results and limits: Limitation of the genetic and exposure-history diversity represented came from the few donors.

The method was immunoSEQ multiplex PCR; TCRdb's version includes in-frame clones alone and lacks a portion of them. This sample has fewer than 550,000 clones, with 75% to 80% found just once. Germline CDR1 and CDR2: LNHDA and SQIVND (reference sequence). CDR3 length: 14 residues. Trimming removed 3 bases from V and 2 bases from J; junction bases left unmatched: 4. Comment on this clone: The antigen is unknown.

The gene calls are TRBV19 and TRBJ2-7, with 7 bases identical to TRBD1. The sequence came from a middle-aged woman in good health. Some clones in this sample may be carry-over from other donors' samples. Sequenced sample: PBMCs. CDR3 loop: CASSIGTVPYEQYF. CDR3 sequence (DNA): TGTGCCAGTAGTATCGGGACAGTCCCCTACGAGCAGTACTTC.